Listed here are 22 T cell receptor beta chains from one sample, sequenced in a study of CD4 T cells in relation to SARS-CoV-2 and coronaviruses. Before the COVID-19 pandemic, during about 2010-2019, CD4+ T cells were taken from unexposed donors. The cells were cultured for over eight days before CD4+ T cells were isolated. Their target antigens are unknown. Repertoires were generated with immunoSEQ multiplex PCR, while TCRdb's copy carries only in-frame clones and drops some. Seen here are about 25,000 clones, about 79% observed once, and the top ten hold 21%. The sequencing sample was made of CD4+ T cells from PBMCs, cultured in vitro. The receptor set was obtained from a human donor in good health.

The V and J genes are TRBV5-4 and TRBJ2-2; weak D call: TRBD1 (5 bases). Germline V CDR1 and CDR2: SGHNT, YYREEE (reference sequence). The CDR3 runs to 16 residues. V shed 2 bases and J shed 5 bases, with 16 bases lying between them. The CDR3 nucleotides read TGTGCCAGCAGCTTCAGGGTTACAGTGAGGACCGGGGAGCTGTTTTTT. Protein: CASSFRVTVRTGELFF.

The CDR3 nucleotides are TGTGCCAGCAGTTACTCCGCAAGACAGCGGAAGTATCAGCCCCAGCATTTT. The encoded protein is CASSYSARQRKYQPQHF. This rearrangement joins TRBV6-2 or TRBV6-3 to TRBJ1-5, with D maybe TRBD1 (5 bases). V was pared by 0 bases and J by 5 bases, with 17 bases between. This CDR3 is built from 17 residues. Germline CDR1 and CDR2: MNHEY and SVGEGT.

DNA of the CDR3: TGCGCCAGCAGCCCCGGACAGGGGCTAAACACTGAAGCTTTCTTT. This translates into CASSPGQGLNTEAFF. The chain carries TRBV4-3 and TRBJ1-1, with 9 positions matching TRBD1. V gave up 4 bases and J gave up 2 bases; unmatched junction bases: 5. Germline CDR1 and CDR2: LGHNA and YSLEER. There are 15 residues in the CDR3.

The rearrangement uses TRBV13 and TRBJ2-2, with D unresolved. V shed 3 bases and J shed 5 bases, with 10 bases lying between them. The CDR3 is made up of 14 amino acids. Germline assignment: CDR1 PRHDT and CDR2 FYEKMQ (reference sequence). The CDR3 loop is CASSLFSGTGELFF. CDR3 nucleotide sequence: TGTGCCAGCAGCTTGTTCTCCGGGACCGGGGAGCTGTTTTTT.

V usage is TRBV6-5 and J usage is TRBJ1-1; D uncertain. CDR1 and CDR2 from the germline V gene are MNHEY and SVGAGI. The ends were cut back, 9 bases at V and 0 bases at J, with 11 bases in the middle. The CDR3 covers 13 residues. The CDR3 protein is CASWERMNTEAFF. CDR3 sequence (DNA): TGTGCCAGTTGGGAGCGGATGAACACTGAAGCTTTCTTT.

V usage is TRBV6-2 or TRBV6-3 and J usage is TRBJ1-5; 7 bases align to TRBD1. V gave up 4 bases and J gave up 5 bases; unmatched junction bases: 8. This CDR3 contains 15 residues. Germline lookup yields CDR1 MNHEY and CDR2 SVGEGT. CDR3 residues: CASSSLGRGDQPQHF. The CDR3 DNA follows: TGTGCCAGCAGTTCCCTCGGCAGGGGGGATCAGCCCCAGCATTTT.

This clone has only one observation. The CDR3 nucleotides are TGTGCCAGCAGCGTAGGGATCGAAGAGACCCAGTACTTC. Protein sequence: CASSVGIEETQYF. The chain couples TRBV9 to TRBJ2-5; D is uncertain. V was cut by 0 bases and J by 3 bases, with 6 bases left in between. Per the germline V gene, CDR1 is SGDLS and CDR2 is YYNGEE. The CDR3 is 13 amino acids.

This clone has a single count. The chain links TRBV7-2 to TRBJ2-7; D is possibly TRBD2 (6 bases). The CDR3 sequence is 15 residues long. Per the germline V gene, CDR1 is SGHTA and CDR2 is FQGNSA. Between the trimmed V and J ends, which lost 1 base and 3 bases, there was a span of 13 bases. The CDR3 loop is CASSLVPGESYEQYF. As DNA, the CDR3 is TGTGCCAGCAGCTTAGTCCCGGGAGAGAGCTACGAGCAGTACTTC.

In its sample, this clone was seen a few times. This chain uses TRBV4-2 with TRBJ1-1, with D perhaps TRBD1 (5 bases). Trimming stripped 4 bases from V and 5 bases from J, with 14 bases between. CDR3 size: 14 residues. Germline V lookup: CDR1 LGHNA, CDR2 YNFKEQ. The CDR3 here is CASSPTRQLTEAFF. The CDR3 DNA follows: TGTGCCAGCAGCCCCACTCGACAGCTGACTGAAGCTTTCTTT.

The chain carries TRBV13 and TRBJ2-7, with 8 bases aligning to TRBD1. Germline trimming cut 3 bases from V and 4 bases from J; bases unmatched to any gene: 8. Germline V lookup: CDR1 PRHDT, CDR2 FYEKMQ (reference sequence). The CDR3 consists of 15 residues. The CDR3 DNA reads as TGTGCCAGCAGCTTGGGGGACAGGCGTGCGTACGAGCAGTACTTC. Residues: CASSLGDRRAYEQYF.

The V and J genes are TRBV7-9 and TRBJ2-3; D assignment may be TRBD1 or TRBD2 (5 bases each). V dropped 3 bases and J dropped 5 bases, with 9 bases sitting between them. CDR1 and CDR2 (germline): SEHNR, FQNEAQ (reference sequence). The CDR3 consists of 13 residues. CDR3 residues: CASSFLGEDTQYF. The CDR3 nucleotides read TGTGCCAGCAGCTTTCTGGGGGAAGATACGCAGTATTTT.

This chain uses TRBV27 with TRBJ1-6, with D perhaps TRBD1 (5 bases). The CDR3 runs to 14 residues. CDR1 is MNHEY and CDR2 is SMNVEV in the germline V gene (reference sequence). Deletions cut 6 bases from V and 10 bases from J, with 16 bases between. CDR3 DNA sequence: TGTGCCAGCAGAAGCGGGACGTCAAACTCACCCCTCCACTTT. This encodes CASRSGTSNSPLHF.

V usage is TRBV4-1 and J usage is TRBJ2-7; the D gene is possibly TRBD2 (5 bases). V dropped 6 bases and J dropped 7 bases, with 22 bases sitting between them. In germline, CDR1 is MGHRA, CDR2 YSYEKL. This CDR3 is 15 amino acids long. The CDR3 sequence: CASRSEGPGIKEQYF. CDR3 sequence (DNA): TGCGCCAGCAGGTCCGAAGGACCGGGAATAAAGGAGCAGTACTTC.

The chain links TRBV18 to TRBJ2-5; D is perhaps TRBD1 (6 bases). In germline, CDR1 is KGHSH, CDR2 LQKENI. V was trimmed by 0 bases and J by 4 bases, leaving 12 bases between them. CDR3 size: 15 residues. CDR3 residues: CASSPPNRVGETQYF. CDR3 DNA sequence: TGTGCCAGCTCACCACCAAACAGGGTTGGAGAGACCCAGTACTTC.

This chain joins TRBV4-3 and TRBJ2-1; D possibly corresponds to TRBD2 (6 bases). The germline V gene encodes CDR1 LGHNA and CDR2 YSLEER. The CDR3 totals 15 residues. V was pared by 2 bases and J by 0 bases, with 8 bases between. CDR3 region: CASSQPGVSYNEQFF. The CDR3 DNA reads as TGCGCCAGCAGCCAACCGGGGGTCTCCTACAATGAGCAGTTCTTC.

This clone has a handful of counts. The chain carries TRBV11-2 and TRBJ2-6, with a tentative D call TRBD2 (6 bases). The CDR3 has 16 residues. Germline values: CDR1 SGHAT, CDR2 FQNNGV. Trimming cost V 3 bases and J 0 bases, with 9 bases left between them. In nucleotides, the CDR3 is TGTGCCAGCAGCTTGCGGGGTCCCTCTGGGGCCAACGTCCTGACTTTC. Its translation is CASSLRGPSGANVLTF.

The rearrangement joins TRBV6-5 to TRBJ1-2, with D uncertain. This CDR3 spans 14 amino acids. Germline V gene data show CDR1 as MNHEY and CDR2 as SVGAGI. The germline V and J ends were trimmed by 0 bases and 4 bases, with 9 bases remaining between them. The CDR3 region has the DNA TGTGCCAGCAGTTACTCTCGGGGTGCCTATGGCTACACCTTC. It yields the protein CASSYSRGAYGYTF.

The V and J genes are TRBV7-9 and TRBJ1-3; D not resolved. Germline CDR1 SEHNR, CDR2 FQNEAQ (reference sequence). The ends were cut back, 0 bases at V and 0 bases at J, with 9 bases in the middle. The CDR3 is 16 amino acids. The CDR3 spells CASSLAAWGSGNTIYF. In nucleotides, the CDR3 is TGTGCCAGCAGCTTAGCGGCCTGGGGCTCTGGAAACACCATATATTTT.

The gene calls are TRBV19 and TRBJ1-3; D gene uncertain. Trimming cost V 6 bases and J 3 bases, with 12 bases left between them. Germline V CDR1 and CDR2: LNHDA, SQIVND (reference sequence). The CDR3 has 14 residues. CDR3: CASSSWEDGNTIYF. The CDR3 nucleotides are TGTGCCAGTAGCTCTTGGGAAGATGGAAACACCATATATTTT. The full variable domain, in which reference TRBV19 and TRBJ1-3 provide the parts outside the CDR3, is DGGITQSPKYLFRKEGQNVTLSCEQNLNHDAMYWYRQDPGQGLRLIYYSQIVNDFQKGDIAEGYSVSREKKESFPLTVTSAQKNPTAFYLCASSSWEDGNTIYFGEGSWLTVV.

CDR3 nucleotides: TGCGCCAGCAGCTTGGGGCTAGCGGGAGTCAATGAGCAGTTCTTC. Protein sequence: CASSLGLAGVNEQFF. The J gene is TRBJ2-1, the V gene TRBV5-1; TRBD2 agrees at 10 bases. The J segment lost 6 bases and the V segment lost 0 bases, leaving 3 bases of the junction unmatched. This CDR3 comprises 15 residues. Germline CDR1 reads SGHRS; CDR2 reads YFSETQ.

The chain is built from TRBV3-1 (or the pseudogene TRBV3-2) and TRBJ1-4; D may be TRBD1 (5 bases). The CDR3 length is 14 residues. Germline values: CDR1 LGHDT, CDR2 YNNKEL (reference sequence). Trimming left V 6 bases short and J 4 bases short, with 12 bases between. The CDR3 spells CASRMGLVNEKLFF. CDR3 coding DNA: TGTGCCAGCAGGATGGGACTGGTTAATGAAAAACTGTTTTTT.

This chain connects TRBV2 to TRBJ1-1; tentatively, D is TRBD1 (5 bases). The CDR3 contains 14 residues. Trimming pared 6 bases from V and 6 bases from J, leaving 17 bases between. Looked up from germline, CDR1 is SNHLY and CDR2 is FYNNEI. The CDR3 loop is CASRVGAREAEAFF. The CDR3 nucleotides read TGTGCCAGCAGAGTCGGGGCTAGGGAAGCTGAAGCTTTCTTT.